This TCR beta chain stems from a study of OX40 agonist ivuxolimab in advanced cancers. For the study in its entirety: The costimulatory receptor OX40 (CD134) was targeted by ivuxolimab, a fully human IgG2 agonistic monoclonal antibody. The dose-escalation cohort was approximately 83% male with a mean age of about 65 years, ranging from roughly 20 to 80. The paper covers the monotherapy dose-escalation part of the phase I ivuxolimab trial, which included N ≈ 52 patients. Prior anti-PD-1, anti-PD-L1 or anti-CTLA-4 therapy was permitted, and approximately 40% of dose-escalation patients had received checkpoint inhibitors. The point of sequencing TCRbeta in the periphery was to test whether ivuxolimab changed TCR sequence diversity and drove clonal T-cell expansion. Intravenous ivuxolimab was administered to patients every 2 weeks at six dose levels: 0.01, 0.1, 0.3, 1.5, 3 and 10 mg/kg. Of the roughly 50 dose-escalation patients, hepatocellular carcinoma was present in around 20, melanoma in roughly 15, renal cell carcinoma in 9 and head and neck cancer in 9. Partial responses occurred in three dose-escalation patients: two with cutaneous melanoma and one with hepatocellular carcinoma.

V drops 5 bases and J drops 1 base, leaving 6 bases in between. CDR1 and CDR2 (SNHLY, FYNNEI) derive from the germline V gene. From cysteine to phenylalanine, the CDR3 is 14 amino acids long. CDR3 DNA only is kept here, 42 bases in frame from base 1. For sequencing of the TCRbeta CDR3 region, genomic DNA was extracted from the sorted cells. The immunoSEQ Assay was used to sequence the TCRbeta CDR3 regions. TCRdb retrieved this table from immuneACCESS and kept in-frame rearrangements only. Not all clones are present; in checked studies, unresolved V genes account for under half, and no reason is known for the remainder. This sample lists tens of thousands of clones; around 86% were detected once. The top ten clones comprise roughly 25% of the sample. Concerning this clone: Its specific antigen is unknown. Per-base qualities were not stored, and no clone one base away is much larger.

General findings and caveats noted by the study authors: Antigen specificity was not determined for the clonally expanded peripheral T cells. Low levels of normalized T-cell clonal expansion were also seen in some nonresponding patients. At doses from 0.1 to 3.0 mg/kg, clonal expansion was seen in both CD4+ and CD8+ blood T cells between baseline and week 6. In the 0.1-3.0 mg/kg groups, partial responders were among the patients with the lowest normalized peripheral clonal expansion, particularly in CD8+ T cells. After ivuxolimab, CD8+ T cells had more expanded clones than CD4+ T cells on average.

The trial excluded patients who had a history of autoimmune disease or were on systemic immunosuppression. Peripheral blood for TCR sequencing was collected from all dose cohorts at baseline, on cycle 4 day 1, and on cycle 7 day 1. Samples came from an open-label, multicenter, first-in-human phase I dose-escalation trial of ivuxolimab. Adults with locally advanced or metastatic melanoma, renal cell, hepatocellular, or head and neck squamous cell carcinoma were enrolled in the trial. Before TCR sequencing, CD4+ T cells and CD8+ T cells were sorted from peripheral blood as separate populations. The clonotype was recovered from an adult with an advanced solid tumor such as melanoma, head and neck, liver or kidney cancer. Recombination connected TRBV2 to TRBJ2-6; TRBD1 is perhaps the D gene, given 5 matching bases. The sequencing here drew on CD4+ or CD8+ T cells sorted from blood, taken in a trial of the OX40 agonist ivuxolimab. The CDR3 in this case is CASSSGSGANVLTF. The nucleotide sequence is given as TGTGCCAGCAGTTCAGGGTCTGGGGCCAACGTCCTGACTTTC.